These T cell receptor beta chains were read from a single sample in a study of T cells in Graves' hyperthyroidism and ophthalmopathy. TCRdb recomputed calls from the multiplex PCR reads with MiXCR, one row per CDR3 protein. Among about 640,000 distinct CDR3 sequences, more than 12% were seen once, and the ten largest hold about an eighth. The specimen sequenced was blood. The source is a woman in her forties or fifties with Graves' ophthalmopathy. CDR3s include the opening cysteine and the closing phenylalanine or tryptophan. The D gene is left open where the match is weak. Only part of the rows carry a size: once, few, many, or a class if the clone is expanded.

cdr3_aa cdr3_nt v_call d_call j_call clone_size
CASSDRLGIDEQFF TGTGCCAGCAGCGATAGACTAGGAATCGATGAGCAGTTCTTC TRBV6-5 . TRBJ2-1 many
CASSLVSGRTGDEQYF TGCGCCAGCAGCCTCGTTTCGGGGCGGACCGGGGACGAGCAGTACTTC TRBV5-1 . TRBJ2-7 many
CAIRDPGSSRNTIYF TGTGCCATCAGAGACCCGGGGAGTTCTCGAAACACCATATATTTT TRBV6-1 . TRBJ1-3 .
CASSPRTGQETQYF TGTGCCAGCAGCCCGAGGACAGGGCAAGAGACCCAGTACTTC TRBV7-8 TRBD1 TRBJ2-5 many
CASSYSIADSYEQYF TGTGCCAGCAGTTACTCGATTGCGGACTCCTACGAGCAGTACTTC TRBV6-2/TRBV6-3 . TRBJ2-7 .
CASSLSGTGRPWGNQPQHF TGTGCCAGCAGCTTATCCGGGACAGGGAGGCCTTGGGGCAATCAGCCCCAGCATTTT TRBV7-2 TRBD1 TRBJ1-5 many
CASSLALDLRSYNEQFF TGTGCCAGCAGCTTAGCCTTGGACCTGCGCTCCTACAATGAGCAGTTCTTC TRBV7-8 . TRBJ2-1 .
CSVGRQEQFF TGCAGCGTTGGGAGACAGGAGCAGTTCTTC TRBV29-1 . TRBJ2-1 .
CATSDSSSGGETQYF TGTGCCACCAGTGATTCCTCATCGGGGGGAGAGACCCAGTACTTC TRBV24-1 TRBD2 TRBJ2-5 many
CAKGPVANTEAFF TGTGCCAAAGGGCCCGTGGCGAACACTGAAGCTTTCTTT TRBV10-3 . TRBJ1-1 many
CASSQVPLSGVAYNEQFF TGCGCCAGCAGCCAAGTCCCTCTGTCGGGAGTCGCCTACAATGAGCAGTTCTTC TRBV4-3 . TRBJ2-1 many
CASSLRDSTGTQYF TGCGCCAGCAGCCTCCGGGACAGCACAGGTACGCAGTATTTT TRBV5-1 TRBD1 TRBJ2-3 .
CASSLAQSEQYF TGTGCCAGCAGCCTCGCGCAGTCCGAGCAGTACTTC TRBV3-1 . TRBJ2-7 many
CASSPGLRSYEQYF TGTGCCAGCAGCCCGGGACTACGTTCCTACGAGCAGTACTTC TRBV7-8 TRBD2 TRBJ2-7 .
CASSLVSRAYEQYF TGTGCCAGCAGCTTAGTTTCCAGGGCCTACGAGCAGTACTTC TRBV7-3 . TRBJ2-7 once
CSAIRSDRDRQPQHF TGCAGTGCTATCCGATCCGACAGGGATCGACAGCCCCAGCATTTT TRBV20-1 TRBD1 TRBJ1-5 many
CATSRELILNTEAFF TGTGCCACCAGCAGAGAGCTAATCCTGAACACTGAAGCTTTCTTT TRBV15 . TRBJ1-1 few
CASSLWLAGGIPKNIQYF TGTGCCAGCAGCTTATGGCTAGCGGGAGGGATACCCAAAAACATTCAGTACTTC TRBV7-2 TRBD2 TRBJ2-4 many
CAWSVRGQQGQPQHF TGTGCCTGGAGTGTACGGGGACAGCAGGGGCAGCCCCAGCATTTT TRBV30 TRBD1 TRBJ1-5 few
CSAPGRDGTYEQYF TGCAGTGCCCCGGGCCGGGACGGCACCTACGAGCAGTACTTC TRBV20-1 . TRBJ2-7 few
CASDSVTDTQYF TGTGCCAGCGATAGCGTTACAGATACGCAGTATTTT TRBV28 . TRBJ2-3 many
CASSSRWDKLFF TGTGCCAGCAGCTCCCGCTGGGATAAACTGTTTTTT TRBV7-2 . TRBJ1-4 many
CASSLHTGEAFF TGTGCCAGCAGCTTACACACGGGAGAAGCTTTCTTT TRBV12-3/TRBV12-4 . TRBJ1-1 many
CATGRTNEQYF TGTGCCACAGGCCGGACTAACGAGCAGTACTTC TRBV7-9 . TRBJ2-7 many
CASSSTNRGQQFF TGTGCCAGCAGCTCAACTAACAGGGGGCAGCAGTTCTTC TRBV7-8 TRBD1 TRBJ2-1 few
CASFGGKTEAFF TGTGCCAGCTTTGGGGGTAAGACTGAAGCTTTCTTT TRBV28 . TRBJ1-1 many
CASSVGTGTDTQYF TGTGCCAGCAGCGTCGGGACAGGCACAGATACGCAGTATTTT TRBV7-8 TRBD1 TRBJ2-3 many
CASSLSPNTEAFF TGTGCCAGCAGCTTGTCCCCGAACACTGAAGCTTTCTTT TRBV5-1 . TRBJ1-1 many
CASRDGQWGYTF TGTGCCAGCAGGGACGGACAGTGGGGCTACACCTTC TRBV2 . TRBJ1-2 many
CATSDAGLAGVGTGELFF TGTGCCACCAGTGATGCGGGACTAGCGGGCGTGGGGACCGGGGAGCTGTTTTTT TRBV24-1 TRBD2 TRBJ2-2 many
CASSLRTGLQETQYF TGTGCCAGCAGTCTCCGGACAGGTCTTCAAGAGACCCAGTACTTC TRBV12-3/TRBV12-4 TRBD1 TRBJ2-5 many
CASNLGQGSREQYF TGTGCCAGCAATTTGGGGCAGGGGTCGCGCGAGCAGTACTTC TRBV12-3/TRBV12-4 . TRBJ2-7 many
CSVLGQGEGYTF TGCAGCGTACTCGGACAGGGGGAAGGCTACACCTTC TRBV29-1 TRBD1 TRBJ1-2 .
CASSAGQGGGPYEQYF TGTGCCAGCAGCGCTGGACAGGGAGGGGGGCCCTACGAGCAGTACTTC TRBV13 . TRBJ2-7 many
CASSSPTGPNEQFF TGTGCCAGCAGCTCTCCCACGGGCCCAAATGAGCAGTTCTTC TRBV11-2 . TRBJ2-1 many
CASSPTPNEQFF TGTGCCAGCAGCCCCACCCCCAATGAGCAGTTCTTC TRBV5-6 . TRBJ2-1 many
CASSESWTSGRVGVQFF TGTGCCAGCAGTGAATCATGGACTAGCGGGAGGGTCGGCGTGCAGTTCTTC TRBV2 TRBD2 TRBJ2-1 many
CASSYRSSYEQYF TGCGCCAGCAGCTATCGGAGCTCCTACGAGCAGTACTTC TRBV5-1 . TRBJ2-7 many
CSARDGGTEAFF TGCAGTGCTAGAGATGGGGGTACTGAAGCTTTCTTT TRBV20-1 . TRBJ1-1 many
CASSWGQAISNQPQHF TGTGCCAGCAGTTGGGGACAGGCTATTAGCAATCAGCCCCAGCATTTT TRBV12-3/TRBV12-4 TRBD1 TRBJ1-5 many
CASSIRGSNEQFF TGTGCCAGCAGTATCCGGGGCTCCAATGAGCAGTTCTTC TRBV6-1 . TRBJ2-1 few
CASSPGGGTKAHGEQYF TGTGCCAGCAGCCCCGGGGGGGGGACTAAAGCCCACGGCGAGCAGTACTTC TRBV7-9 TRBD2 TRBJ2-7 many
CASSFRHRLSYEQYF TGTGCCAGCAGTTTTCGGCATAGGCTATCCTACGAGCAGTACTTC TRBV28 . TRBJ2-7 many
CASSLSPGSQYF TGTGCCAGCAGCTTAAGCCCCGGGTCCCAGTACTTC TRBV13 . TRBJ2-5 many
CATSDPGLQQETQYF TGTGCCACCAGTGACCCGGGACTGCAACAAGAGACCCAGTACTTC TRBV24-1 . TRBJ2-5 many
CATRGGTSGNEQYF TGCGCCACCCGAGGCGGGACTAGCGGGAACGAGCAGTACTTC TRBV5-1 TRBD2 TRBJ2-7 many
CASRTLGNTEAFF TGTGCCAGCAGAACGTTGGGGAACACTGAAGCTTTCTTT TRBV12-3/TRBV12-4 . TRBJ1-1 few
CSVEGDKGNTEAFF TGCAGCGTTGAGGGGGACAAGGGGAACACTGAAGCTTTCTTT TRBV29-1 . TRBJ1-1 many
CASSFTGTVDEQYF TGCGCCAGCAGCTTTACCGGGACAGTAGACGAGCAGTACTTC TRBV5-1 TRBD1 TRBJ2-7 .
CASSISGTGNIQYF TGTGCCAGTAGTATTAGCGGGACAGGGAACATTCAGTACTTC TRBV19 . TRBJ2-4 .
CSAPVAETQYF TGCAGTGCCCCAGTTGCAGAGACCCAGTACTTC TRBV20-1 . TRBJ2-5 many
CASSSMTGAPYNEQFF TGTGCCAGCAGTTCGATGACAGGGGCCCCCTACAATGAGCAGTTCTTC TRBV27 TRBD1 TRBJ2-1 few
CASSQRLSTGELFF TGTGCCAGCAGCCAAAGACTGTCCACCGGGGAGCTGTTTTTT TRBV7-3 . TRBJ2-2 few
CSARDGWSSYNEQFF TGCAGTGCTAGAGATGGGTGGAGCTCCTACAATGAGCAGTTCTTC TRBV20-1 . TRBJ2-1 .